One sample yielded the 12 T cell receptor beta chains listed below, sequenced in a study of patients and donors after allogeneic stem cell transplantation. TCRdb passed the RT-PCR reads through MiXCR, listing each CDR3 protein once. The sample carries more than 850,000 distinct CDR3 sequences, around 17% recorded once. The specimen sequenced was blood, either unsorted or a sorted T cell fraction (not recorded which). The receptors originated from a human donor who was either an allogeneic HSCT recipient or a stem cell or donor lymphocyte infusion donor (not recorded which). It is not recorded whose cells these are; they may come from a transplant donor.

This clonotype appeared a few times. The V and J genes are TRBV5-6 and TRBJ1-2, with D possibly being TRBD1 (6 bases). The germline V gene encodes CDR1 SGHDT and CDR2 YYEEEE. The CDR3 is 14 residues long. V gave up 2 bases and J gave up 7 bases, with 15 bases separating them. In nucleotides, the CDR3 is TGTGCCAGCAGCTTTTTATCCGGGGGCGGTGGCTACACCTTC. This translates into CASSFLSGGGGYTF.

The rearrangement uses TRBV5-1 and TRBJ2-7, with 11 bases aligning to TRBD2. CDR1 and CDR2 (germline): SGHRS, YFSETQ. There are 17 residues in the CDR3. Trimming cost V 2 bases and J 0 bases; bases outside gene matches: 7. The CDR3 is CASSFGTSGTLSYEQYF. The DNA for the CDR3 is TGCGCCAGCAGCTTTGGGACTAGCGGAACCCTCTCCTACGAGCAGTACTTC.

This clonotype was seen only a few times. The CDR3 loop is CASSPFDRADEQYF. The DNA for the CDR3 is TGTGCCAGCTCACCATTTGACAGGGCTGACGAGCAGTACTTC. The chain uses TRBV18 and TRBJ2-7, with 7 nucleotides matching TRBD1. The J segment lost 5 bases and the V segment lost 2 bases, leaving 6 bases of the junction unmatched. The CDR3 totals 14 residues. Germline V gene sequence: CDR1 KGHSH, CDR2 LQKENI.

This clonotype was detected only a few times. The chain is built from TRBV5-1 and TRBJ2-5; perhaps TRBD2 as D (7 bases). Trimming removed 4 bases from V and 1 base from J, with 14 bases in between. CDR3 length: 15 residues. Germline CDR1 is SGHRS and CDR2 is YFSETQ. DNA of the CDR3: TGCGCCAGCAGCCCCCGGGGGGCCTTCCAAGAGACCCAGTACTTC. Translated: CASSPRGAFQETQYF.

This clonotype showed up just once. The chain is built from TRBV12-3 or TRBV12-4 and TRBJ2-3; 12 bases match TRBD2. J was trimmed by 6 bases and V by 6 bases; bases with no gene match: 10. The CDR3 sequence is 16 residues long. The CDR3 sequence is CASSSRTSGVGDTQYF. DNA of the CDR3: TGTGCCAGCAGCTCGAGGACTAGCGGGGTCGGGGATACGCAGTATTTT.

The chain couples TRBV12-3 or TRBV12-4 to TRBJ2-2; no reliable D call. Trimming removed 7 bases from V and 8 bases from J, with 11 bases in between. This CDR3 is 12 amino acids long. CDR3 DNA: TGTGCCAGCACCAGGAATGAGGGGGAGCTGTTTTTT. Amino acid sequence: CASTRNEGELFF.

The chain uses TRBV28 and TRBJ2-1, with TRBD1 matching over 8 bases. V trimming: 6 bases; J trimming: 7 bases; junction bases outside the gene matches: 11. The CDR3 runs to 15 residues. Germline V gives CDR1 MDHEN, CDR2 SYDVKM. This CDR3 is CASRPYKDRENEQFF. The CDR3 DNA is TGTGCCAGCAGGCCTTATAAGGACAGGGAGAATGAGCAGTTCTTC.

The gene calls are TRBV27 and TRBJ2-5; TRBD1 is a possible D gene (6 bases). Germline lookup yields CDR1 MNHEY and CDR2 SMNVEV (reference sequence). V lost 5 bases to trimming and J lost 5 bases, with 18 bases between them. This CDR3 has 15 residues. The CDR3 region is CASSPGTPPRETQYF. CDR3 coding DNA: TGTGCCAGCAGTCCCGGGACACCTCCGAGGGAGACCCAGTACTTC.

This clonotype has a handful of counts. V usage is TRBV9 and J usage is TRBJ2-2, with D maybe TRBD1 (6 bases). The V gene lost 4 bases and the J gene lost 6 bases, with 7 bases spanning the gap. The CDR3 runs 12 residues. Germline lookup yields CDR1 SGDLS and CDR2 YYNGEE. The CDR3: CASSRQAGELFF. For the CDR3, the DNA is TGTGCCAGCAGCAGACAGGCCGGGGAGCTGTTTTTT.

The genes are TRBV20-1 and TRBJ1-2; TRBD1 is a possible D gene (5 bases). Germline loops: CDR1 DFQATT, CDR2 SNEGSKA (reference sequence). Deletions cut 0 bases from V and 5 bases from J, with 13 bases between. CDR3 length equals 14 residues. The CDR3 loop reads CSARDPSTAYGYTF. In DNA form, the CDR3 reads TGCAGTGCTAGAGATCCTTCGACAGCTTATGGCTACACCTTC.

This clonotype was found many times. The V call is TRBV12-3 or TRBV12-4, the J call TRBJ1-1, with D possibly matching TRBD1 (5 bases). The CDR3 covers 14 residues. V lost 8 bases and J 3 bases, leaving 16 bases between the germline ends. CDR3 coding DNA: TGTGCCAGCGGTTGGGGACCGCCGCACACTGAAGCTTTCTTT. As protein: CASGWGPPHTEAFF.

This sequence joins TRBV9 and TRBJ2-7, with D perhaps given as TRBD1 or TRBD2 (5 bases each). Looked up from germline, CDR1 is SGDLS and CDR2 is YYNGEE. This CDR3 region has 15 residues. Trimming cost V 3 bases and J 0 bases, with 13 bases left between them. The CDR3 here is CASSGATGTSYEQYF. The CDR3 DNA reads TGTGCCAGCAGCGGCGCTACGGGGACCTCCTACGAGCAGTACTTC.